This T cell receptor beta chain was profiled in a study of metastatic and nonmetastatic thyroid tumors (dated by TCRdb to between 2020 and 2021). With regard to the full study: The researchers compared repertoires between peripheral blood samples and tumor or nodule tissue samples from patients with malignant or benign thyroid disease.

None of the patients had been given any treatment before thyroid surgery. The study retrospectively analysed patient clinical samples collected from the early 2010s to the late 2010s using T-cell receptor beta sequencing. What the authors observed across the whole study: TCR beta diversity was reported as significantly higher in malignant tumors than in benign nodules, in both blood and tumor samples.

The library came from PCR. The instrument given in TCRdb is Illumina HiSeq 4000. High-throughput sequencing was used to profile the TCR beta-chain CDR3 region of each patient. On the study's bioinformatics: The researchers built a classifier to tell apart papillary thyroid cancer patients with distant metastasis, based on CDR3 differences among clinicopathological groups. Repertoire diversity was assessed with the Shannon index, and tumor-blood repertoire similarity with the Morisita-Horn index. Clones were called with MiXCR by TCRdb after fastp trimmed the public reads at Q25, and only in-frame beta chains were retained. These V and J calls are TCRdb output, not the study's own analysis. The sample contains some 11,000 clones, around 21% of them found a single time. 13% to 15% of the sample is in the top ten clones. Between the V and J ends, shortened by 4 bases and 5 bases respectively, the junction contains 9 bases. The CDR3 has 13 amino acids, counting the end cysteine and phenylalanine. Only the CDR3 DNA stays, 39 bases, in frame from base 1. CDR1 SGHTA and CDR2 FQGTGA were looked up in the germline V gene.

This clone occurred many times. Its binding antigen is unknown. Base-call qualities are not available, and no considerably larger clone is one nucleotide away. This receptor was taken from a female donor with papillary thyroid cancer or a benign thyroid nodule (not recorded which). Some clones in this sample may be carry-over from other donors' samples. The V and J genes are TRBV7-3 and TRBJ2-1, with TRBD1 as a weak D call on 5 bases. Sequences were obtained from adjacent normal tissue. The CDR3 protein is CASSWGVNNEQFF. The DNA sequence follows: TGTGCCAGCAGCTGGGGCGTAAACAATGAGCAGTTCTTC.